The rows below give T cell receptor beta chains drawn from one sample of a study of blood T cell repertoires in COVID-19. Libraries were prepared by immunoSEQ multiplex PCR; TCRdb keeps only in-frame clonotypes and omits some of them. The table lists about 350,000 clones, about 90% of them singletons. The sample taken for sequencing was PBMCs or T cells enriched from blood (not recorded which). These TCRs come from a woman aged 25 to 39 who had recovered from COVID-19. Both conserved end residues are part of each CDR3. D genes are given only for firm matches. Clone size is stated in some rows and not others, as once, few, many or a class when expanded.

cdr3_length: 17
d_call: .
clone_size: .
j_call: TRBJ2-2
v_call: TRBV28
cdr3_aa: CASVGAAISGNTGELFF
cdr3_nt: TGTGCCAGCGTGGGTGCGGCTATTAGCGGGAACACCGGGGAGCTGTTTTTT

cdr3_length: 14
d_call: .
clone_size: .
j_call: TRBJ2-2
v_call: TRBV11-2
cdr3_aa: CASSPVSNTGELFF
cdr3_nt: TGTGCCAGCAGCCCGGTCTCGAACACCGGGGAGCTGTTTTTT

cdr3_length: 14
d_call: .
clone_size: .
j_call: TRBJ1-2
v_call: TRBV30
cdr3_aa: CAWRRAPAGNGYTF
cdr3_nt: TGTGCCTGGAGACGGGCCCCCGCGGGGAATGGCTACACCTTC

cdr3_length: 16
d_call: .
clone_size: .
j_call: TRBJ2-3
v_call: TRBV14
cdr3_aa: CASSQGRGADLDTQYF
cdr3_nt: TGTGCCAGCAGCCAAGGGAGGGGAGCAGACTTAGATACGCAGTATTTT

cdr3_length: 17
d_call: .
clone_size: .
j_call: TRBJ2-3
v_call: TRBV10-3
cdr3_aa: CAISESLGASYEDTQYF
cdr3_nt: TGTGCCATCAGTGAGTCCCTGGGGGCGTCTTATGAGGATACGCAGTATTTT

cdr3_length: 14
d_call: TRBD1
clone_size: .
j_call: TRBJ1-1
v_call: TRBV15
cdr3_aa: CATSRTGTVVEAFF
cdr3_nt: TGTGCCACCAGCAGGACAGGGACTGTGGTTGAAGCTTTCTTT

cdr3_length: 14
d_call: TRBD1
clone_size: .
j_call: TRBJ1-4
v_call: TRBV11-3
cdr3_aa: CASSDDRGGEKLFF
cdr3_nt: TGTGCCAGCAGCGACGACAGGGGGGGTGAAAAACTGTTTTTT

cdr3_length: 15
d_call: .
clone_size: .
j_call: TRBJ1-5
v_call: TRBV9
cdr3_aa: CASSVEGRSNQPQHF
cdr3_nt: TGTGCCAGCAGCGTAGAGGGGCGAAGCAATCAGCCCCAGCATTTT

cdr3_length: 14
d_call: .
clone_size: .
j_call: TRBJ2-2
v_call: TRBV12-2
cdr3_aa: CASRLGGFGGELFF
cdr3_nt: TGTGCAAGTCGCTTAGGCGGTTTTGGCGGGGAGCTGTTTTTT

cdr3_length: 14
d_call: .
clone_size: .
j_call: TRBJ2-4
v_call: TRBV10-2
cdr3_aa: CASMGAGDKNIQYF
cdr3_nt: TGCGCCAGCATGGGGGCCGGGGACAAAAACATTCAGTACTTC

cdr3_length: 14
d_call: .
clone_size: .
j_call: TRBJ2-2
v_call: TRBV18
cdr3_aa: CASSPLDTPGELFF
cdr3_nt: TGTGCCAGCTCACCCTTGGACACACCCGGGGAGCTGTTTTTT

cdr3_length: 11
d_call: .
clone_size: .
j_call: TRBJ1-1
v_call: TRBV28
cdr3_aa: CASSFLGGAFF
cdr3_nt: TGTGCCAGCAGTTTCCTAGGTGGGGCTTTCTTT

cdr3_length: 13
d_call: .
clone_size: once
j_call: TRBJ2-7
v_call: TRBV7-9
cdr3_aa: CASSQGVRYEQYF
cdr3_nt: TGTGCCAGCAGCCAAGGGGTCCGATACGAGCAGTACTTC

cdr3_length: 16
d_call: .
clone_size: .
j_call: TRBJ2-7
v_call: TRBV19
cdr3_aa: CASSIDLPGIRYEQYF
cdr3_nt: TGTGCCAGTAGTATAGACCTCCCCGGGATTCGATACGAGCAGTACTTC

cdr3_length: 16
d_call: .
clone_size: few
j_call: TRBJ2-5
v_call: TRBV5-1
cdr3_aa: CASSEGAQANQETQYF
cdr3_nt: TGCGCCAGCAGCGAAGGCGCACAGGCCAACCAAGAGACCCAGTACTTC

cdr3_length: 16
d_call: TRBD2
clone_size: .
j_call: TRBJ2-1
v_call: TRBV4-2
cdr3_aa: CASSQVAGAAYNEQFF
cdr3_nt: TGTGCCAGCAGCCAAGTAGCGGGGGCTGCCTACAATGAGCAGTTCTTC

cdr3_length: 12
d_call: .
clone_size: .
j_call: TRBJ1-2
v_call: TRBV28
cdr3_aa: CASTRADYGYTF
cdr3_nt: TGTGCCAGCACCCGAGCGGACTATGGCTACACCTTC

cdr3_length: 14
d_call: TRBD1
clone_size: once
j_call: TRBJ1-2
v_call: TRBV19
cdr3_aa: CASSRTGEMYGYTF
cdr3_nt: TGTGCCAGTAGTCGGACAGGGGAGATGTATGGCTACACCTTC

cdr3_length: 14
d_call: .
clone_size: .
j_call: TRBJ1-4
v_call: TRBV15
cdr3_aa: CATSRGSTNEKLFF
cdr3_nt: TGTGCCACCAGCCGGGGATCGACTAATGAAAAACTGTTTTTT

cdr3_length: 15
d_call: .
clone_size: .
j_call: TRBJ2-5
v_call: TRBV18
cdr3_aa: CASSPTKGGQETQYF
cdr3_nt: TGTGCCAGCTCACCTACGAAAGGGGGACAAGAGACCCAGTACTTC

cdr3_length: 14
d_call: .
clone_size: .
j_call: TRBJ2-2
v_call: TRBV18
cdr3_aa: CASSPGQDTGELFF
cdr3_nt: TGTGCCAGCTCACCAGGGCAGGACACCGGGGAGCTGTTTTTT

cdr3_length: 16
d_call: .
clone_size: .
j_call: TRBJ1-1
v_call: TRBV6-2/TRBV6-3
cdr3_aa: CASSPGSGAVNTEAFF
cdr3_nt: TGTGCCAGCAGCCCAGGCTCAGGGGCGGTGAACACTGAAGCTTTCTTT

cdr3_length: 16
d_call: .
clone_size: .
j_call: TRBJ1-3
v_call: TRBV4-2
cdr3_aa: CASSQEATAAGNTIYF
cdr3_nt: TGTGCCAGCAGCCAAGAAGCCACGGCGGCCGGAAACACCATATATTTT

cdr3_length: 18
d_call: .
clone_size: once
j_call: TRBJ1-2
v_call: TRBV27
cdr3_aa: CASSPIGGAGPSNYGYTF
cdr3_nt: TGTGCCAGCAGTCCAATTGGGGGGGCCGGACCATCAAACTATGGCTACACCTTC

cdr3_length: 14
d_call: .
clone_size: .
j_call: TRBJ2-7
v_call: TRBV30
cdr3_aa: CAWSPRRDSYEQYF
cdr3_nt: TGTGCCTGGAGTCCGAGGCGCGACTCCTACGAGCAGTACTTC

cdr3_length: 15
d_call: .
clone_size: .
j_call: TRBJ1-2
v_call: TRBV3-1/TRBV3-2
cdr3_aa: CASSQDLRQLYGYTF
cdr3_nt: TGTGCCAGCAGCCAAGATCTACGACAGCTCTATGGCTACACCTTC

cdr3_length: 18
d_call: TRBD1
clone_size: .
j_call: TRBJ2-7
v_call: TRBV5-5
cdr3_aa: CASSLKPQGQGLTYEQYF
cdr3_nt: TGTGCCAGCAGCCTAAAGCCTCAAGGACAGGGACTTACCTACGAGCAGTACTTC

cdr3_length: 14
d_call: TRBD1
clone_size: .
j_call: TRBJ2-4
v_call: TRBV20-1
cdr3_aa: CSASLSGGGNIQYF
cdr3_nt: TGCAGTGCTAGTCTCTCAGGGGGCGGGAACATTCAGTACTTC

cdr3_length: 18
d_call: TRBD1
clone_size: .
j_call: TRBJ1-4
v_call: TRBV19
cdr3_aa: CASSIRGQGSATNEKLFF
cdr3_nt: TGTGCCAGTAGTATAAGGGGACAGGGTTCGGCAACTAATGAAAAACTGTTTTTT

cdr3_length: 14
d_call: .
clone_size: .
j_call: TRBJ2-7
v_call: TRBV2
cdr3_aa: CASAMPTEAYEQYF
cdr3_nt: TGTGCCAGCGCAATGCCGACAGAAGCTTACGAGCAGTACTTC

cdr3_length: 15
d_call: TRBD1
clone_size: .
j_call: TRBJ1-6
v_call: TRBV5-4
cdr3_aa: CASSLPDRPGSPLHF
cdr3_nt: TGTGCCAGCAGCCTGCCGGACAGGCCGGGTTCACCCCTCCACTTT

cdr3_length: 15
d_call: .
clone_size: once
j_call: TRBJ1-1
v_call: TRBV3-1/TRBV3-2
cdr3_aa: CASSQVSGAGTEAFF
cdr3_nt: TGTGCCAGCAGCCAAGTGTCAGGGGCAGGGACTGAAGCTTTCTTT

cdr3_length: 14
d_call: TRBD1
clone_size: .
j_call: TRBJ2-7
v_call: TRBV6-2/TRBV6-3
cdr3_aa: CASSHRGGSYEQYF
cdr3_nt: TGTGCCAGCAGTCACAGGGGCGGCTCCTACGAGCAGTACTTC

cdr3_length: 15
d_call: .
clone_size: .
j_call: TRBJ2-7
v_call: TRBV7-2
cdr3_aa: CASSFLPIRSYEQYF
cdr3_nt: TGTGCCAGCAGCTTTCTACCCATCCGCTCCTACGAGCAGTACTTC

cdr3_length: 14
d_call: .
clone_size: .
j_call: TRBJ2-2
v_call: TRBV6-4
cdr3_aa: CASSHARGTGELFF
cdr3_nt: TGTGCCAGCAGTCACGCTCGGGGGACCGGGGAGCTGTTTTTT

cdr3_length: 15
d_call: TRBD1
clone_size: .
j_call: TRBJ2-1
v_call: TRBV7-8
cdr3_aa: CASSPGTGGYNEQFF
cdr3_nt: TGTGCCAGCAGCCCAGGGACAGGGGGCTACAATGAGCAGTTCTTC

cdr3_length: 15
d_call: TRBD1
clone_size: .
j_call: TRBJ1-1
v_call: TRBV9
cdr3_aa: CASGPVTGENTEAFF
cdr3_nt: TGTGCCAGTGGACCCGTTACAGGGGAGAACACTGAAGCTTTCTTT

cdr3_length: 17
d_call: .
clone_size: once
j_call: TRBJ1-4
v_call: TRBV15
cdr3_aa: CATSRGGSPAANEKLFF
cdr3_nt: TGTGCCACCAGCAGAGGAGGCAGCCCCGCGGCTAATGAAAAACTGTTTTTT

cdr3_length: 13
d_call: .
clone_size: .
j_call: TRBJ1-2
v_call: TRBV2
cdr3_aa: CASSENRFYGYTF
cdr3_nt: TGTGCCAGCAGTGAAAACAGGTTCTATGGCTACACCTTC

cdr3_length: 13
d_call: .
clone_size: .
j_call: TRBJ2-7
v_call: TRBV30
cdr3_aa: CAWSVGNSYEQYF
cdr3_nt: TGTGCCTGGAGTGTGGGCAACTCCTACGAGCAGTACTTC

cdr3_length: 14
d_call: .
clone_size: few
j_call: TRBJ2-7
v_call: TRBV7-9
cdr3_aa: CASSSRRGTYEQYF
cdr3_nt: TGTGCCAGCAGCTCTCGCAGGGGCACCTACGAGCAGTACTTC

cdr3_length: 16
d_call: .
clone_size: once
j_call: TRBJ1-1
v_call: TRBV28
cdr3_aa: CASSRLLRERDTEAFF
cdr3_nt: TGTGCCAGCTCACGCCTTCTCAGGGAGCGGGACACTGAAGCTTTCTTT

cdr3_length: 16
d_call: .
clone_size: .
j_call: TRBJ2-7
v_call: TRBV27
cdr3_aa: CASSLIRGNRVYEQYF
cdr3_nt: TGTGCCAGCAGTTTAATACGTGGTAACAGGGTCTACGAGCAGTACTTC

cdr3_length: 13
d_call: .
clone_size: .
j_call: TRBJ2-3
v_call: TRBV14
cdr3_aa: CASSPSGVDTQYF
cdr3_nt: TGTGCCAGCAGCCCGTCGGGGGTGGATACGCAGTATTTT

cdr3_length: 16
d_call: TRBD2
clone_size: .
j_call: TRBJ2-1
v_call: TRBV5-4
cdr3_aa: CASSFLTSGGWGEQFF
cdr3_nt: TGTGCCAGCAGCTTCCTCACTAGCGGGGGGTGGGGTGAGCAGTTCTTC